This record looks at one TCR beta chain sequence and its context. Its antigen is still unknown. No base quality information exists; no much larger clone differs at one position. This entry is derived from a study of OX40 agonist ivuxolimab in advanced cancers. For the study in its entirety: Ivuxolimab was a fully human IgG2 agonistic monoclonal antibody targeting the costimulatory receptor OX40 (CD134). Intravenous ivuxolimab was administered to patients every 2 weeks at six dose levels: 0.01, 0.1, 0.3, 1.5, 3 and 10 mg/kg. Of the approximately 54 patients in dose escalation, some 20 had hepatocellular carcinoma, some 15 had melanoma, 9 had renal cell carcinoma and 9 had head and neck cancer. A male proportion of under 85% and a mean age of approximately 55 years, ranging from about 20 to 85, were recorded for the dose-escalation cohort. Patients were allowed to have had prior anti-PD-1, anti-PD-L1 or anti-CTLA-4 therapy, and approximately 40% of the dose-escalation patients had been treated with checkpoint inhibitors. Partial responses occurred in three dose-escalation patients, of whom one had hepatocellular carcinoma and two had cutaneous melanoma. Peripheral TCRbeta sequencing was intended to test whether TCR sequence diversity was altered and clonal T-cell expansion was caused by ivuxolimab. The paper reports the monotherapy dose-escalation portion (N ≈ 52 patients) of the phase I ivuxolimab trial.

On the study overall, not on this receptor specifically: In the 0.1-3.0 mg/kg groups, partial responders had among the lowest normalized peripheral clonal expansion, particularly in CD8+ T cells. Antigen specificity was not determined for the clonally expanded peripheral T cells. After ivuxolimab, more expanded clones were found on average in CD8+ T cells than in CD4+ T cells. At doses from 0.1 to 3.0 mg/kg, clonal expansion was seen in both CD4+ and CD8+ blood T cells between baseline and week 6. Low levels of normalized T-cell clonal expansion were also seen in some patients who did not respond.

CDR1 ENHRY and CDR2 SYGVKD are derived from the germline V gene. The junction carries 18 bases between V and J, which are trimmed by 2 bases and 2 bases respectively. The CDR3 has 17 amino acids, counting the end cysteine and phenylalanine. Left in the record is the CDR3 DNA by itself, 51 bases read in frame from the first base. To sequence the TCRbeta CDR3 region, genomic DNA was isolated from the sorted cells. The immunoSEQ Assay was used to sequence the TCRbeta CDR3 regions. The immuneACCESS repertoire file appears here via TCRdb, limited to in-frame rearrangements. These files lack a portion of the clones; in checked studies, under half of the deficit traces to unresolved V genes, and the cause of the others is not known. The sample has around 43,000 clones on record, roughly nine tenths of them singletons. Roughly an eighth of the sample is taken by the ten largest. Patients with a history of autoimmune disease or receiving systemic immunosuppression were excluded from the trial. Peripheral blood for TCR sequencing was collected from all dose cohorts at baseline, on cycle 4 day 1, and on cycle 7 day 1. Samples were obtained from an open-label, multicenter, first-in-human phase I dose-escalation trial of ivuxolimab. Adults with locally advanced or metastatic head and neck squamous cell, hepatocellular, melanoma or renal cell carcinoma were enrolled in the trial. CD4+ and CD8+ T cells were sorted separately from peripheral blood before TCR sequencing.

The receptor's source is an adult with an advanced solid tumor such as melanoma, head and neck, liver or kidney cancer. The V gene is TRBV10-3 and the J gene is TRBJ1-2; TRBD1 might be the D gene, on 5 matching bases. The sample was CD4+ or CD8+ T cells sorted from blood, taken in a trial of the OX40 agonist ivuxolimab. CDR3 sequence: CAISEPTTPRGNYGYTF. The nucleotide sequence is TGTGCCATCAGTGAGCCAACGACTCCTCGGGGGAACTATGGCTACACCTTC.